This T cell receptor (beta chain) stems from a study of beta chain features in type 1 diabetes. Overall study context: Similarity in age, gender and cell yields was seen between patients and healthy donors.

For this clone: Its antigen is still unknown.

Study-level points and caveats: Among patients with Type 1 diabetes, TCRB CDR3s were moderately but significantly shorter in every one of the four CD4+ subsets.

Every isolated RNA sample was fully reverse transcribed, so sequencing captured expressed TCRB transcripts. An average of about 3.57 million reads was obtained for naive, central memory and regulatory T cell samples. The method was immunoSEQ multiplex PCR; TCRdb's version includes in-frame clones alone and lacks a portion of them. In the table there are about 230,000 clones, 16% of which are singletons. Every donor provided one heparinised blood draw, which averaged approximately 100 mL. By way of CD45RO/CCR7/CD25/CD127/CD95/CD27, the CD4+ regulatory, stem cell-like memory, central memory and naive cells were sorted. Sequences were obtained from naive CD4+ T cells from blood. The sequence was obtained from a man younger than 40 with type 1 diabetes.

The CDR3 bases are TGTGCCAGCAGCTTAGTATTGGGTCCCTGGGAAGAGACCCAGTACTTC. It yields the protein CASSLVLGPWEETQYF. The chain uses TRBV7-2 and TRBJ2-5, with unresolved D. This CDR3 region has 16 residues. The germline CDR1 and CDR2 sequences are SGHTA and FQGNSA. V was shortened by 1 base and J by 3 bases, with 15 bases between the two germline ends.